Listed here is a single T cell receptor (beta chain). This specimen belongs to a study of OX40 agonist ivuxolimab in advanced cancers. At the level of the study: Hepatocellular carcinoma, melanoma, renal cell or head and neck cancer was diagnosed in the dose-escalation patients.

The CDR3 runs 12 residues. The germline V gene has CDR1 MNHEY and CDR2 SMNVEV (reference sequence). Trimming cost V 5 bases and J 7 bases, with 6 bases left between them. Generated by immunoSEQ multiplex PCR, the TCRdb table keeps only in-frame clones and is missing some. The sample holds nearly 60,000 clones; 80% to 90% are singletons and the top ten take around 3.2%. V and J are TRBV27 and TRBJ1-6; D remains unclear. The source material was CD4+ or CD8+ T cells sorted from blood, sampled in a trial of the OX40 agonist ivuxolimab. This TCR was recovered from an adult with an advanced solid tumor such as melanoma, head and neck, liver or kidney cancer. CDR3 sequence reads: CASSLRNSPLHF. CDR3 nucleotides: TGTGCCAGCAGTCTAAGGAATTCACCCCTCCACTTT.